The 24 T cell receptor beta chains listed next were all sequenced from one sample in a study of PD-1 blockade in classical Hodgkin lymphoma. Measured with immunoSEQ multiplex PCR; TCRdb has only the in-frame clones, and not every one. The sample contains just under 65,000 clones, approximately 90% of which appear only once. Time point specified: cycle 4 day 1 (C4D1), after around six weeks of nivolumab. Relapse was seen in all patients after autologous stem cell transplantation, and brentuximab vedotin exposure was variable. Sample: peripheral blood mononuclear cells (PBMCs), taken before the fourth cycle of nivolumab. These TCRs come from a human donor with classical Hodgkin lymphoma.

This chain joins TRBV9 and TRBJ2-5, with 7 bases identical to TRBD2. The closer fit of TRBJ2-7 to the DNA end suggests the J call may be wrong. The CDR3 length is 15 residues. Per the germline V gene, CDR1 is SGDLS and CDR2 is YYNGEE. CDR3 region: CASSVSGEPIYEQYF. The CDR3 DNA reads as TGTGCCAGCAGCGTCAGCGGGGAGCCTATCTACGAGCAGTACTTC.

The V call is TRBV5-1, the J call TRBJ2-7; D not resolved. Between the trimmed V and J ends, which lost 3 bases and 2 bases, there was a span of 12 bases. In germline, CDR1 is SGHRS, CDR2 YFSETQ. The CDR3 length is 14 residues. The CDR3 spells CASSSGQYTYEQYF. For the CDR3, the DNA is TGCGCCAGCAGCTCGGGCCAGTATACCTACGAGCAGTACTTC.

The V call is TRBV4-1, the J call TRBJ2-5; 7 nucleotides match TRBD2. The CDR3 has 15 residues. CDR1 and CDR2 (germline): MGHRA, YSYEKL. V was clipped by 2 bases and J by 1 base; unmatched bases: 4. CDR3 loop: CASSQLGLLQETQYF. In DNA, the CDR3 is TGCGCCAGCAGCCAACTGGGACTACTCCAAGAGACCCAGTACTTC.

This clone was detected only a few times. The chain carries TRBV11-3 and TRBJ2-3; TRBD2 agrees at 12 bases. Germline loops: CDR1 SGHNT, CDR2 YENEEA. The ends lost 0 bases at V and 6 bases at J; junction bases unmatched: 7. The CDR3 covers 17 residues. CDR3 sequence reads: CASSLDRLAGAWDTQYF. CDR3 in DNA: TGTGCCAGCAGCTTAGACAGACTAGCGGGGGCGTGGGATACGCAGTATTTT.

The chain couples TRBV19 to TRBJ2-4; TRBD2 is a possible D gene (6 bases). Trimming removed 4 bases at V and 0 bases at J, with 10 bases between. Germline loops: CDR1 LNHDA, CDR2 SQIVND (reference sequence). The CDR3 length is 15 residues. The CDR3: CASSNREIAKNIQYF. The CDR3 DNA sequence: TGTGCCAGTAGTAACCGGGAGATAGCCAAAAACATTCAGTACTTC.

This chain uses TRBV6-5 with TRBJ2-7; D could derive from TRBD1 or TRBD2 (5 bases each). The CDR3 totals 13 residues. Germline CDR1 MNHEY, CDR2 SVGAGI. Trimming removed 2 bases from V and 5 bases from J, with 10 bases in between. DNA of the CDR3: TGTGCCAGCAGTTACGGGGGAGACAACGAGCAGTACTTC. Translation gives CASSYGGDNEQYF.

The chain couples TRBV14 to TRBJ2-1; D possibly corresponds to TRBD2 (5 bases). CDR3 size: 18 residues. V lost 0 bases, J lost 3 bases, and 18 bases lay in between. Germline V lookup: CDR1 SGHDN, CDR2 FVKESK. The CDR3 sequence: CASSQDRRSGNIYNEQFF. In nucleotides, the CDR3 is TGTGCCAGCAGCCAAGATCGACGGTCGGGGAACATCTACAATGAGCAGTTCTTC. Together with reference TRBV14 and TRBJ2-1, the CDR3 gives the full variable domain: EAGVTQFPSHSVIEKGQTVTLRCDPISGHDNLYWYRRVMGKEIKFLLHFVKESKQDESGMPNNRFLAERTGGTYSTLKVQPAELEDSGVYFCASSQDRRSGNIYNEQFFGPGTRLTVL.

This chain links TRBV5-1 with TRBJ2-5; the D gene could be TRBD1 or TRBD2 (5 bases each). The CDR3 is made up of 16 amino acids. CDR1 and CDR2 (germline): SGHRS, YFSETQ. V was shortened by 1 base and J by 3 bases, with 16 bases between the two germline ends. The CDR3 sequence: CASSLRGQGVEETQYF. CDR3 sequence (DNA): TGCGCCAGCAGCTTGAGAGGGCAGGGAGTAGAAGAGACCCAGTACTTC.

The gene calls are TRBV9 and TRBJ2-3; 12 bases line up with TRBD1. The CDR3 covers 17 residues. Trimming took 0 bases from V and 5 from J; bases not matched to a gene: 7. Germline V gene data show CDR1 as SGDLS and CDR2 as YYNGEE. CDR3 in amino acids: CASSVAGGQGAIDTQYF. The CDR3 nucleotides read TGTGCCAGCAGCGTAGCTGGGGGACAGGGGGCGATAGATACGCAGTATTTT.

The rearrangement uses TRBV27 and TRBJ2-7; 10 bases fit TRBD1. Germline V CDR1 and CDR2: MNHEY, SMNVEV (reference sequence). V lost 3 bases and J lost 3; bases outside the gene matches: 2. This CDR3 has 14 amino acids. Here the CDR3 DNA reads TGTGCCAGCAGTTTTGGGGACAGGGGCTACGAGCAGTACTTC. It codes for CASSFGDRGYEQYF.

J is TRBJ2-7 and V is TRBV4-1; perhaps TRBD2 as D (5 bases). CDR1 is MGHRA, CDR2 YSYEKL, per germline. The CDR3 has 16 amino acids. V lost 1 base to trimming and J lost 0 bases, with 13 bases between them. This CDR3 reads CASSQGATGNSYEQYF. The CDR3 DNA follows: TGCGCCAGCAGCCAAGGAGCTACGGGGAACTCCTACGAGCAGTACTTC.

The chain recombines TRBV5-5 with TRBJ1-2; D is perhaps TRBD1 (5 bases). The V end was cut by 0 bases, the J end by 3 bases, with 9 bases between. This CDR3 has 14 residues. CDR1 and CDR2 (germline): SGHKS, YYEKEE (reference sequence). The CDR3, as DNA: TGTGCCAGCAGCTTGGGACAGAGAGACTATGGCTACACCTTC. Residues: CASSLGQRDYGYTF.

V is TRBV28 and J is TRBJ2-5; D may be TRBD1 or TRBD2 (6 bases each). The CDR3 contains 14 residues. CDR1 and CDR2 (germline): MDHEN, SYDVKM. Trimming removed 3 bases from V and 5 bases from J, with 13 bases in between. Here the CDR3 reads CASSLLGGRETQYF. The CDR3, as DNA: TGTGCCAGCAGTTTGCTGGGGGGCCGTGAGACCCAGTACTTC.

J is TRBJ2-7 and V is TRBV20-1; D is possibly TRBD1 or TRBD2 (5 bases each). The CDR3 extends over 11 amino acids. V lost 8 bases to trimming and J lost 5 bases, with 13 bases between them. Germline V gene lookup returns CDR1 DFQATT and CDR2 SNEGSKA (reference sequence). Here the CDR3 reads CSTPGTNEQYF. Here the CDR3 DNA reads TGCAGTACCCCTGGGACCAACGAGCAGTACTTC.

This clone was recorded only once. The genes are TRBV6-4 and TRBJ1-2, with D hard to call. The CDR3 has 14 residues. The ends were cut back, 9 bases at V and 1 base at J, with 15 bases in the middle. Germline loops: CDR1 MRHNA, CDR2 SNTAGT. CDR3 bases: TGTGCCAGGAGAAATAAACAAAGTAACTATGGCTACACCTTC. Amino acids: CARRNKQSNYGYTF.

The rearrangement uses TRBV20-1 and TRBJ2-5; no clear D. CDR1 DFQATT and CDR2 SNEGSKA come from the germline V gene (reference sequence). Trimming took 6 bases from V and 5 from J, leaving 10 bases between them. This CDR3 has 11 residues. The CDR3 region is CSAIKGETQYF. CDR3 DNA sequence: TGCAGTGCCATTAAAGGGGAGACCCAGTACTTC.

This clone was seen a single time. This chain connects TRBV7-9 to TRBJ2-1; 13 bases fit TRBD2. The CDR3 is made up of 18 amino acids. With 5 bases clipped from V and 3 bases from J, the junction kept 10 bases outside the gene matches. Germline CDR1 reads SEHNR; CDR2 reads FQNEAQ (reference sequence). For the CDR3, the DNA is TGTGCCAGCAGCCCGTCCACTAGCGGGGGGGAGGGCTACAATGAGCAGTTCTTC. Protein sequence: CASSPSTSGGEGYNEQFF.

In this sample, this clone turned up once. This chain connects TRBV5-1 to TRBJ2-1; D may be TRBD2 (5 bases). CDR3 length: 15 residues. Germline CDR1 is SGHRS and CDR2 is YFSETQ. V dropped 4 bases and J dropped 0 bases, with 11 bases sitting between them. The CDR3 DNA is TGCGCCAGCAGCCCGGAAGGGAGCTCCTACAATGAGCAGTTCTTC. Protein product: CASSPEGSSYNEQFF.

The chain couples TRBV10-2 to TRBJ2-1; 11 positions match TRBD2. The V gene's germline CDR1 is WSHSY and CDR2 SAAADI. CDR3 size: 22 residues. The J segment lost 0 bases and the V segment lost 0 bases, leaving 16 bases of the junction unmatched. CDR3 sequence: CASSESMGFSGGARASYNEQFF. The CDR3 DNA reads TGCGCCAGCAGTGAGTCGATGGGTTTTAGCGGGGGGGCCCGGGCCTCCTACAATGAGCAGTTCTTC.

The chain joins TRBV10-3 to TRBJ2-1; no reliable D call. Trimming pared 6 bases from V and 0 bases from J, leaving 9 bases between. The CDR3 length is 14 residues. Looked up from germline, CDR1 is ENHRY and CDR2 is SYGVKD. CDR3: CAIRDANSYNEQFF. As DNA, the CDR3 is TGTGCCATCAGAGACGCAAACTCCTACAATGAGCAGTTCTTC.

The J gene is TRBJ2-3, the V gene TRBV5-6; weak D call: TRBD1 (5 bases). CDR3 length: 13 residues. Germline V gene sequence: CDR1 SGHDT, CDR2 YYEEEE. Deletions cut 2 bases from V and 7 bases from J, with 11 bases between. CDR3 in amino acids: CASSFGSGYTQYF. DNA for the CDR3: TGTGCCAGCAGCTTTGGATCAGGGTATACGCAGTATTTT.

The rearrangement joins TRBV4-1 to TRBJ1-6; D gene uncertain. This CDR3 is built from 15 residues. V was pared by 1 base and J by 9 bases, with 13 bases between. Germline-derived CDR1 and CDR2 are MGHRA and YSYEKL. The CDR3 DNA reads as TGCGCCAGCAGCCAAGGACAACCCGCCTTTTCACCCCTCCACTTT. Translating gives CASSQGQPAFSPLHF.

CDR3 DNA sequence: TGTGCCAGCAGTTTTGGGCCTAGCGGGAAGCTAGCCAAAAACATTCAGTACTTC. Its translation is CASSFGPSGKLAKNIQYF. This sequence joins TRBV28 and TRBJ2-4, with 9 positions matching TRBD2. CDR1 and CDR2 (germline): MDHEN, SYDVKM. With V trimmed by 3 bases and J by 0 bases, 9 bases remained unmatched. The length of the CDR3 is 18 residues.

The chain uses TRBV4-1 and TRBJ1-2; 10 bases match TRBD1. The CDR3 extends over 16 amino acids. From germline, CDR1 is MGHRA and CDR2 YSYEKL. The V segment lost 1 base and the J segment 7 bases; nucleotides outside the gene matches: 9. The CDR3 coding sequence is TGCGCCAGCAGCCAAGTGTCCGGGACAGGGGTTATTGGCTACACCTTC. It yields the protein CASSQVSGTGVIGYTF.